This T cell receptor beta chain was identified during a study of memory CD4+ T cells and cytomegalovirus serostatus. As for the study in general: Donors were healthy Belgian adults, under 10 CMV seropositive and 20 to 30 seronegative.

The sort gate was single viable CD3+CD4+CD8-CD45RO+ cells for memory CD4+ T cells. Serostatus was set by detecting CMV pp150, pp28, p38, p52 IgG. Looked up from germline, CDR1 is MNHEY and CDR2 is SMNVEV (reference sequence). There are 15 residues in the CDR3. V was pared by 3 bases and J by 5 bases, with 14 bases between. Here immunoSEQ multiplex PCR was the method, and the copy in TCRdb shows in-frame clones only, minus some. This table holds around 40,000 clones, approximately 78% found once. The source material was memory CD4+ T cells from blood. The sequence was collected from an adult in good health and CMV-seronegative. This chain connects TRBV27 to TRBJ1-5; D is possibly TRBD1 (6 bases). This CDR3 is CASSFIGQTDQPQHF. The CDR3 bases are TGTGCCAGCAGTTTTATCGGACAGACTGATCAGCCCCAGCATTTT.